This T cell receptor beta chain originates from a study of blood T cell repertoires in COVID-19. Trimming at V came to 3 bases and at J to 7 bases, leaving 6 bases not matched to a gene. Germline CDR1 and CDR2: SGHTA and FQGNSA. CDR3 length equals 16 residues. Profiling relied on immunoSEQ multiplex PCR, and the TCRdb table lists in-frame clones only, not all of them. The sample has some 200,000 clones; 70% to 85% are singletons. The V call is TRBV7-2, the J call TRBJ2-1; TRBD2 matches at 13 bases. This receptor was obtained from a human donor with acute or convalescent COVID-19. The donor label of this sample is uncertain. The specimen sequenced was peripheral blood. The CDR3: CASSFTSGRAGNEQFF. DNA of the CDR3: TGTGCCAGCAGCTTTACTAGCGGGAGGGCCGGTAATGAGCAGTTCTTC.